The sequence of this T cell receptor beta chain was determined in a study of blood T cell repertoires in COVID-19. CDR3 length: 12 residues. Trimming cost V 3 bases and J 7 bases, with 10 bases left between them. Germline V CDR1 and CDR2: SGHTA, FQGNSA. Patients of the Seattle cohort, enrolled during active infection, were followed longitudinally. Assay used: immunoSEQ multiplex PCR; TCRdb lists only in-frame clones, some missing. The table records roughly 350,000 clones, around nine tenths of them present only once. The source is a woman between 70 and 85 years old with COVID-19, enrolled during active disease. The source material was peripheral blood. V usage is TRBV7-2 and J usage is TRBJ2-7, with D perhaps matching TRBD1 (6 bases). The CDR3 DNA follows: TGTGCCAGCAGCTTCGGACAGAGGGAGCAGTACTTC. Translation: CASSFGQREQYF.